Listed here are 22 T cell receptor beta chains from one sample, sequenced in a study of T cell responses to AZD1222 COVID-19 vaccine. Here immunoSEQ multiplex PCR was the method, and the copy in TCRdb shows in-frame clones only, minus some. This sample has about 89,000 clones, with 89% found just once. The specimen was peripheral blood, collected 28 days after the second AZD1222 dose. The receptors come from an adult who received the AZD1222 COVID-19 vaccine.

This clone was counted between two and nine times. The chain recombines TRBV30 with TRBJ2-2; D unclear. Per germline, CDR1 GTSNPN and CDR2 SVGIG (reference sequence). The CDR3 length is 11 residues. Trimming shortened V by 5 bases and J by 6 bases, and 7 bases separated the two germline ends. The CDR3 sequence: CAWSNAGELFF. The CDR3, as DNA: TGTGCCTGGTCAAATGCCGGGGAGCTGTTTTTT.

This chain uses TRBV7-9 with TRBJ2-3, with D perhaps TRBD2 (6 bases). CDR1 and CDR2 (germline): SEHNR, FQNEAQ (reference sequence). V was trimmed by 5 bases and J by 4 bases, leaving 13 bases between them. CDR3 size: 14 residues. Here the CDR3 DNA reads TGTGCCAGCAGCGGGGGGTCAGGTCCAGATACGCAGTATTTT. The encoded protein is CASSGGSGPDTQYF.

In its sample, this clone was seen once. V usage is TRBV9 and J usage is TRBJ2-2; D is unresolved. The CDR3 runs to 16 residues. Germline-derived CDR1 and CDR2 are SGDLS and YYNGEE. The V gene lost 4 bases and the J gene lost 0 bases, with 13 bases spanning the gap. The CDR3 coding sequence is TGTGCCAGCAGCTCTACGAAGGTATCGAACACCGGGGAGCTGTTTTTT. Residues: CASSSTKVSNTGELFF.

V and J are TRBV27 and TRBJ1-6; no definite D call. Germline V gene data show CDR1 as MNHEY and CDR2 as SMNVEV (reference sequence). The CDR3 sequence is 15 residues long. Trimming took 5 bases from V and 9 from J, leaving 17 bases between them. CDR3 DNA sequence: TGTGCCAGCAGTGAACAGAGTCTTGGGATTTCACCCCTCCACTTT. It translates to CASSEQSLGISPLHF.

This clone was observed once. The rearrangement links TRBV5-4 to TRBJ2-6; D is uncertain. The CDR3 spans 16 residues. Germline V gives CDR1 SGHNT, CDR2 YYREEE (reference sequence). V lost 2 bases and J lost 0, with 9 bases in between. The CDR3 reads CASSFARSSGANVLTF. DNA of the CDR3: TGTGCCAGCAGCTTTGCCAGGTCCTCTGGGGCCAACGTCCTGACTTTC. Filled out from reference TRBV5-4 and TRBJ2-6, the complete variable domain reads ETGVTQSPTHLIKTRGQQVTLRCSSQSGHNTVSWYQQALGQGPQFIFQYYREEENGRGNFPPRFSGLQFPNYSSELNVNALELDDSALYLCASSFARSSGANVLTFGAGSRLTVL.

The chain is built from TRBV7-9 and TRBJ1-5; D gene uncertain. Trimming took 3 bases from V and 5 from J, leaving 8 bases between them. Looked up from germline, CDR1 is SEHNR and CDR2 is FQNEAQ (reference sequence). The CDR3 is 13 residues long. DNA for the CDR3: TGTGCCAGCAGCTTTAGAACCGATCAGCCCCAGCATTTT. Protein sequence: CASSFRTDQPQHF.

The rearrangement links TRBV7-6 to TRBJ2-5; 7 bases are shared with TRBD1. This CDR3 has 14 amino acids. J was trimmed by 5 bases and V by 4 bases; bases with no gene match: 7. Germline V gives CDR1 SGHVS, CDR2 FNYEAQ. The CDR3 DNA reads TGTGCCAGCAGCTCACACAGGGGTCGGGAGACCCAGTACTTC. Its protein is CASSSHRGRETQYF.

The rearrangement joins TRBV5-1 to TRBJ1-3; TRBD1 is a possible D gene (5 bases). CDR1 and CDR2 from the germline V gene are SGHRS and YFSETQ. CDR3 size: 15 residues. V dropped 4 bases and J dropped 2 bases, with 13 bases sitting between them. The DNA for the CDR3 is TGCGCCAGCAGCCGCCTGGGGGGTACTGGAAACACCATATATTTT. Its protein product is CASSRLGGTGNTIYF.

The V gene is TRBV20-1, the J gene TRBJ1-2; no firm D call. CDR3 length equals 11 residues. The V end was cut by 6 bases, the J end by 5 bases, with 10 bases between. The germline CDR1 and CDR2 sequences are DFQATT and SNEGSKA (reference sequence). The CDR3 here is CSALVLYGYTF. The CDR3 DNA reads TGCAGTGCCTTGGTCCTGTATGGCTACACCTTC.

The rearrangement uses TRBV6-4 and TRBJ2-1, with 9 bases aligning to TRBD1. Trimming removed 0 bases from V and 6 bases from J; junction bases left unmatched: 9. The length of the CDR3 is 17 residues. Germline values: CDR1 MRHNA, CDR2 SNTAGT. The CDR3 bases are TGTGCCAGCAGTGACTCGTTTGGGGTGACAGGGGGCAATGAGCAGTTCTTC. It codes for CASSDSFGVTGGNEQFF.

CDR3 in DNA: TGCGCCAGCAGCACACGCGCCGGGACTAGGAGGATTAGCGAGACCCAGTACTTC. This encodes CASSTRAGTRRISETQYF. The rearrangement links TRBV5-1 to TRBJ2-5; 8 bases fit TRBD2. Germline V CDR1 and CDR2: SGHRS, YFSETQ. CDR3 length equals 18 residues. Trimming removed 4 bases from V and 5 bases from J; junction bases left unmatched: 19.

This clone was picked up a small number of times. The rearrangement uses TRBV29-1 and TRBJ1-5, with 9 bases that match TRBD1. The CDR3 spans 15 residues. The germline V gene encodes CDR1 SQVTM and CDR2 ANQGSEA. The J segment lost 7 bases and the V segment lost 6 bases, leaving 13 bases of the junction unmatched. The CDR3 here is CSVTQDGTGHQPQHF. Here the CDR3 DNA reads TGCAGCGTCACCCAAGACGGGACAGGGCACCAGCCCCAGCATTTT.

The chain recombines TRBV28 with TRBJ1-6; 9 positions agree with TRBD1. This CDR3 region has 15 residues. V was pared by 6 bases and J by 7 bases, with 7 bases of the junction left unmatched. CDR1 and CDR2 from the germline V gene are MDHEN and SYDVKM. For the CDR3, the DNA is TGTGCCAGCAGCCTAGCCGGGACAGGGAATTCACCCCTCCACTTT. Translated: CASSLAGTGNSPLHF.

The rearrangement uses TRBV9 and TRBJ2-1; D may be TRBD1 (6 bases). V lost 0 bases and J 5 bases, leaving 12 bases between the germline ends. CDR1 is SGDLS and CDR2 is YYNGEE in the germline V gene. The CDR3 length is 15 residues. CDR3 in DNA: TGTGCCAGCAGCGTAGAAGGGGACATTGACAATGAGCAGTTCTTC. Protein product: CASSVEGDIDNEQFF.

This chain joins TRBV6-5 and TRBJ1-2; maybe TRBD1 (6 bases). Germline values: CDR1 MNHEY, CDR2 SVGAGI. The CDR3 has 13 residues. Trimming removed 5 bases at V and 8 bases at J, with 15 bases between. This chain's CDR3 is CASSLRGAWGYTF. In nucleotides, the CDR3 is TGTGCCAGCAGTCTCCGGGGGGCCTGGGGCTACACCTTC.

V is TRBV5-1 and J is TRBJ1-4; maybe TRBD1 (5 bases). This CDR3 is 14 amino acids long. V gave up 2 bases and J gave up 5 bases, with 10 bases separating them. From germline, CDR1 is SGHRS and CDR2 YFSETQ. The CDR3 loop is CASSFGGSNEKLFF. The CDR3 DNA reads TGCGCCAGCAGCTTTGGGGGGAGCAATGAAAAACTGTTTTTT.

The V and J genes are TRBV5-1 and TRBJ2-4; TRBD2 is a possible D gene (7 bases). V dropped 0 bases and J dropped 8 bases, with 12 bases sitting between them. There are 14 residues in the CDR3. Germline V gene data show CDR1 as SGHRS and CDR2 as YFSETQ. The CDR3 reads CASSLGQGRDIQYF. DNA of the CDR3: TGCGCCAGCAGCTTGGGGCAGGGGAGGGACATTCAGTACTTC.

This chain uses TRBV4-3 with TRBJ2-7, with 8 bases matching TRBD1. The CDR3 loop spans 14 amino acids. After removal of 5 bases from V and 3 bases from J, the junction contained 6 bases not matched to a gene. Germline V gene lookup returns CDR1 LGHNA and CDR2 YSLEER. The CDR3, as DNA: TGCGCCAGCAGCTCAAACACAGGGGGCTACGAGCAGTACTTC. This encodes CASSSNTGGYEQYF.

On this clone: The junction departs from germline at one end; a sequencing error may be responsible. This sequence joins TRBV5-6 and TRBJ1-4, with 7 bases fitting TRBD1. CDR1 and CDR2 (germline): SGHDT, YYEEEE. The CDR3 sequence is 10 residues long. The CDR3 bases are TGTGCCAGCAGCTTAGGGGGCCTCGATTTT. Its protein product is CASSLGGLDF.

The chain employs TRBV6-5 and TRBJ2-1, with D unclear. Germline CDR1 and CDR2: MNHEY and SVGAGI. CDR3 length: 13 residues. Trimming cost V 5 bases and J 4 bases, with 9 bases left between them. Here the CDR3 reads CASSTGIYNEQFF. In nucleotides, the CDR3 is TGTGCCAGCAGTACTGGGATATACAATGAGCAGTTCTTC.

The V and J genes are TRBV4-3 and TRBJ2-5; D remains ambiguous. The CDR3 length is 16 residues. From germline, CDR1 is LGHNA and CDR2 YSLEER. The V end lost 0 bases, the J end lost 4 bases, and 15 bases lay between the germline ends. The CDR3 DNA reads as TGCGCCAGCAGCCAAGATGGGGTCCCGTCTGGAGAGACCCAGTACTTC. Its translation: CASSQDGVPSGETQYF.

The gene calls are TRBV5-1 and TRBJ1-2; 9 bases map to TRBD1. The germline V gene encodes CDR1 SGHRS and CDR2 YFSETQ. V lost 4 bases and J lost 8; bases outside the gene matches: 6. CDR3 size: 13 residues. CDR3 loop: CASSPGQGRGYTF. CDR3 coding DNA: TGCGCCAGCAGCCCCGGACAGGGGCGCGGCTACACCTTC.